These 3 T cell receptor beta chains were sequenced from one sample in a study of blood T cell repertoires in COVID-19. The repertoire was sequenced with immunoSEQ multiplex PCR; TCRdb's copy has only in-frame clones and lacks some. Of approximately 340,000 clones in the sample, about nine tenths were seen once. Material: PBMCs or T cells enriched from blood (not recorded which). Every receptor here comes from a woman between 40 and 55 years old who had been exposed to COVID-19.

The chain employs TRBV5-1 and TRBJ2-3, with TRBD2 matching over 7 bases. The CDR3 is made up of 14 amino acids. J lost 3 bases, V lost 4 bases, and 5 bases had no gene match. Germline CDR1 SGHRS, CDR2 YFSETQ. This CDR3 reads CASSPTGGTDTQYF. The CDR3 DNA reads as TGCGCCAGCAGCCCGACGGGGGGAACAGATACGCAGTATTTT.

As concerns this clone: The sample holds other DNA sequences that translate to the same CDR3. The rearrangement joins TRBV7-2 to TRBJ2-1, with 12 bases fitting TRBD2. Germline CDR1 SGHTA, CDR2 FQGNSA. The junction had 3 bases not matched to a gene; V was cut back by 5 bases and J by 4 bases. This CDR3 comprises 15 residues. CDR3 nucleotides: TGTGCCAGCAGCCTTGGACTAGCGGGATACAATGAGCAGTTCTTC. Its protein product is CASSLGLAGYNEQFF. The full variable domain, its missing parts supplied by reference TRBV7-2 and TRBJ2-1, is GAGVSQSPSNKVTEKGKDVELRCDPISGHTALYWYRQSLGQGLEFLIYFQGNSAPDKSGLPSDRFSAERTGGSVSTLTIQRTQQEDSAVYLCASSLGLAGYNEQFFGPGTRLTVL.

The chain couples TRBV7-8 to TRBJ2-7, with 8 bases matching TRBD2. The CDR3 is made up of 16 amino acids. The V and J ends lost 6 bases and 0 bases, in that order; junction bases with no gene match: 10. CDR1 SGHVS and CDR2 FQNEAQ come from the germline V gene. CDR3 in amino acids: CASSLLSGASSYEQYF. The CDR3 DNA follows: TGTGCCAGCAGTTTACTTAGCGGGGCAAGCTCCTACGAGCAGTACTTC.